These T cell receptor beta chains were read from a single sample in a study of early T cells in non-severe SARS-CoV-2 infection. TCRdb used MiXCR to reprocess the 5' RACE reads, holding one entry per CDR3 protein. Among tens of thousands of distinct CDR3 sequences, 3.9% were seen once, and the ten largest hold 9% to 10%. Sequencing used whole blood. Every receptor here comes from an adult who was a healthcare worker with PCR-confirmed SARS-CoV-2 infection or an uninfected control (not recorded which). CDR3s include the opening cysteine and the closing phenylalanine or tryptophan. Fields, in order: D gene, J gene, V gene, clone size, CDR3 protein, CDR3 DNA. D genes are given only for firm matches. Rows give clone size only sometimes, using once, few, many, or a class for an expanded clone.

>TRBD2|TRBJ2-3|TRBV7-2|many
CASSLGGLAGADTQYF
TGTGCCAGCAGCTTAGGGGGACTAGCGGGAGCAGATACGCAGTATTTT
>NA|TRBJ2-1|TRBV11-2|many
CASSLDWGSGNEQFF
TGTGCCAGCAGCTTAGATTGGGGATCAGGCAATGAGCAGTTCTTC
>TRBD2|TRBJ2-2|TRBV9|many
CASSVVVGTSGTGELFF
TGTGCCAGCAGCGTAGTAGTAGGGACTAGCGGCACCGGGGAGCTGTTTTTT
>TRBD2|TRBJ2-7|TRBV6-2/TRBV6-3|NA
CASSYWEGLSYEQYF
TGTGCCAGCAGTTACTGGGAGGGCCTTTCCTACGAGCAGTACTTC
>TRBD2|TRBJ2-7|TRBV4-3|many
CASSQGAGEIYEQYF
TGCGCCAGCAGCCAAGGAGCGGGAGAAATCTACGAGCAGTACTTC
>NA|TRBJ2-2|TRBV12-3/TRBV12-4|NA
CASSFANTGELFF
TGTGCCAGCAGTTTCGCTAACACCGGGGAGCTGTTTTTT
>TRBD1|TRBJ2-7|TRBV4-1|many
CASSQAGQARSGEQYF
TGCGCCAGCAGCCAAGCAGGACAGGCCCGATCCGGGGAGCAGTACTTC
>NA|TRBJ1-1|TRBV6-6|many
CASSRSVGNTEAFF
TGTGCCAGCAGCCGGTCCGTTGGGAACACTGAAGCTTTCTTT
>NA|TRBJ2-3|TRBV20-1|NA
CSAVGLSGDTQYF
TGCAGTGCTGTCGGACTAAGCGGAGATACGCAGTATTTT
>NA|TRBJ2-3|TRBV12-3/TRBV12-4|many
CASSFSDSSDTQYF
TGTGCCAGCAGTTTCTCCGACAGTTCAGATACGCAGTATTTT
>NA|TRBJ1-4|TRBV4-1|many
CASSHLRRGGNEKLFF
TGCGCCAGCAGCCACCTCCGGAGAGGGGGTAATGAAAAACTGTTTTTT
>TRBD1|TRBJ1-1|TRBV28|many
CASRPSPGQGVPEAFF
TGTGCCAGCAGACCCTCGCCGGGACAGGGGGTTCCTGAAGCTTTCTTT
>NA|TRBJ2-2|TRBV4-3|many
CASSQRYVANTGELFF
TGCGCCAGCAGCCAACGATACGTAGCGAACACCGGGGAGCTGTTTTTT
>NA|TRBJ1-3|TRBV5-6|NA
CASSFVGETGNTIYF
TGTGCCAGCAGCTTTGTTGGGGAAACTGGAAACACCATATATTTT
>NA|TRBJ2-1|TRBV7-3|many
CASSSSTGSYNEQFF
TGTGCCAGCAGCTCGTCGACAGGTTCCTACAATGAGCAGTTCTTC
>NA|TRBJ1-1|TRBV15|many
CATSRIAGNTEAFF
TGTGCCACCAGCAGGATCGCGGGAAACACTGAAGCTTTCTTT
>TRBD2|TRBJ2-1|TRBV24-1|few
CATSDLRASGYNEQFF
TGTGCCACCAGTGATTTGCGGGCTAGCGGCTACAATGAGCAGTTCTTC
>TRBD1|TRBJ1-1|TRBV3-1|many
CASSQETGTGVKAFF
TGTGCCAGCAGCCAAGAAACAGGGACAGGGGTGAAAGCTTTCTTT
>NA|TRBJ2-5|TRBV2|many
CASSARATFGETQYF
TGTGCCAGCAGTGCAAGGGCTACCTTTGGAGAGACCCAGTACTTC
>NA|TRBJ2-3|TRBV10-3|many
CAISESGVTDTQYF
TGTGCCATCAGTGAGTCGGGGGTTACGGATACGCAGTATTTT
>NA|TRBJ2-1|TRBV14|many
CASSLAGFYNEQFF
TGTGCCAGCAGCCTTGCGGGATTCTACAATGAGCAGTTCTTC
>NA|TRBJ2-7|TRBV5-1|many
CASSLAAFSYEQYF
TGCGCCAGCAGCTTGGCGGCATTCTCCTACGAGCAGTACTTC
>TRBD2|TRBJ2-5|TRBV20-1|many
CSARLAGGETQYF
TGCAGTGCTAGACTCGCGGGAGGAGAGACCCAGTACTTC
>NA|TRBJ2-3|TRBV7-2|many
CASSARGGVGDTQYF
TGTGCCAGCAGCGCCAGGGGGGGAGTGGGAGATACGCAGTATTTT
>NA|TRBJ2-5|TRBV4-1|many
CASSQDITIQTQYF
TGCGCCAGCAGCCAAGATATTACGATTCAGACCCAGTACTTC
>NA|TRBJ1-5|TRBV7-2|many
CASSIGLINQPQHF
TGTGCCAGCAGCATAGGCCTAATCAATCAGCCCCAGCATTTT
>NA|TRBJ1-1|TRBV11-2|many
CASSPQADTEAFF
TGTGCCAGCAGCCCTCAAGCGGACACTGAAGCTTTCTTT
>NA|TRBJ1-5|TRBV24-1|many
CATASGTSFQPQHF
TGTGCCACTGCGAGTGGGACGTCGTTTCAGCCCCAGCATTTT
>TRBD2|TRBJ2-2|TRBV29-1|many
CSASSGSRGELFF
TGCAGCGCTTCTAGCGGGAGCCGCGGGGAGCTGTTTTTT
>NA|TRBJ2-1|TRBV6-2/TRBV6-3|many
CASSSLQGREQFF
TGTGCCAGCAGTTCCCTACAGGGGAGGGAGCAGTTCTTC
>TRBD2|TRBJ2-7|TRBV7-2|medium-sized
CASSLNSGRDEQYF
TGTGCCAGCAGTCTCAATAGCGGGAGGGATGAGCAGTACTTC
>TRBD1|TRBJ2-3|TRBV29-1|few
CSGTGTGGWDTQYF
TGCAGCGGAACCGGGACAGGGGGCTGGGATACGCAGTATTTT
>NA|TRBJ1-2|TRBV6-5|many
CASSRPPGSANYGYTF
TGTGCCAGCAGTCGCCCCCCGGGGTCAGCTAACTATGGCTACACCTTC
>TRBD2|TRBJ2-1|TRBV13|many
CASIAGGPYNEQFF
TGTGCCAGTATAGCGGGAGGACCCTACAATGAGCAGTTCTTC
>NA|TRBJ2-1|TRBV20-1|many
CSARDLHGLAVDEQFF
TGCAGTGCTAGAGATCTGCACGGGCTAGCCGTCGATGAGCAGTTCTTC
>TRBD1|TRBJ2-3|TRBV12-3/TRBV12-4|many
CASRDRVQGTDTQYF
TGTGCCAGCAGGGACAGGGTTCAAGGCACAGATACGCAGTATTTT
>TRBD1|TRBJ2-1|TRBV10-3|many
CAISAGTDNEQFF
TGTGCCATCAGTGCAGGGACAGATAATGAGCAGTTCTTC